This TCR beta chain appears in the sequencing data of a study of T-cell reconstitution after alpha-beta-depleted transplantation in children. Germline loops: CDR1 SGHDT, CDR2 YYEEEE. Trimming pared 0 bases from V and 6 bases from J, leaving 4 bases between. The CDR3 spans 12 residues. This clonotype was seen at least ten times. Its target is unknown. For TCRbeta, the library was prepared with unique molecular identifiers. TCRdb independently ran MiXCR on the PCR reads; one entry per CDR3 protein. The table records about 300,000 distinct CDR3 sequences, just over 7.5% of them present only once. Study-level findings and limits: Recipient T cells and thymic progenitors that survived were the source of the high TCRbeta diversity seen at day 60 in some patients. There were reportedly several hundred expanded graft clones from which alpha-beta T cells came about two months after transplant. A year had passed since transplant, and T-cell counts and diversity by then came mostly from newly produced T cells.

This specimen was peripheral blood, taken 360 days after TCRalphabeta/CD19-depleted stem cell transplant. This receptor was identified in a female patient between 2 and 10 years old who had a stem cell transplant for Fanconi anemia, so the T cells may come from the graft donor. The chain recombines TRBV5-6 with TRBJ2-1; no clear D gene. Here the CDR3 DNA reads TGTGCCAGCAGCTTGGTGGTCAATGAGCAGTTCTTC. Its protein product is CASSLVVNEQFF.